This TCR beta chain was sequenced in a study of cytomegalovirus exposure and HLA in healthy donors. CDR3 size: 16 residues. Looked up from germline, CDR1 is MNHEY and CDR2 is SMNVEV (reference sequence). The V end lost 8 bases, the J end lost 3 bases, and 22 bases lay between the germline ends. Primers: 60 Vbeta forward and 13 Jbeta reverse. Measured with immunoSEQ multiplex PCR; TCRdb has only the in-frame clones, and not every one. The table lists about 190,000 clones, about 80% of them singletons, with just over 2% in the top ten. The source of this sequence is a young woman in good health and CMV-seropositive. J is TRBJ1-2 and V is TRBV27; D might be TRBD1 (6 bases). The sample consisted of PBMCs. CDR3 nucleotide sequence: TGTGCCAGCCCGTTCGGGCACAGGGATAGCGACTATGGCTACACCTTC. Its protein product is CASPFGHRDSDYGYTF.